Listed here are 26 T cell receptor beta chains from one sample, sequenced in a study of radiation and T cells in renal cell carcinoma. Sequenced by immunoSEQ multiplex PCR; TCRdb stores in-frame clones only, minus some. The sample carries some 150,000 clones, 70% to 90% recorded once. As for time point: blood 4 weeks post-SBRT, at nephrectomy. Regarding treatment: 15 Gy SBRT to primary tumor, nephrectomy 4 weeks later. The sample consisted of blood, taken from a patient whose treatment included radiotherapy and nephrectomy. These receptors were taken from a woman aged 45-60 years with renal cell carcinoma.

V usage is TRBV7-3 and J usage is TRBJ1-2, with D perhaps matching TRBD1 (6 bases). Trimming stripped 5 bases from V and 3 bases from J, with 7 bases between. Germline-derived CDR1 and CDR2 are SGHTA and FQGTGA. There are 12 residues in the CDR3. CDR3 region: CASSGQYYGYTF. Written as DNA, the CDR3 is TGTGCCAGCAGCGGACAGTACTATGGCTACACCTTC.

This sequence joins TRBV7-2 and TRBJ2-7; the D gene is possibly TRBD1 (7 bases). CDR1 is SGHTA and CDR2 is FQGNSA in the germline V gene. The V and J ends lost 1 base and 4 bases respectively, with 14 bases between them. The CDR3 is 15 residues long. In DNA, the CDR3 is TGTGCCAGCAGCTTAGACAGGGGAGGCAAATACGAGCAGTACTTC. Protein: CASSLDRGGKYEQYF.

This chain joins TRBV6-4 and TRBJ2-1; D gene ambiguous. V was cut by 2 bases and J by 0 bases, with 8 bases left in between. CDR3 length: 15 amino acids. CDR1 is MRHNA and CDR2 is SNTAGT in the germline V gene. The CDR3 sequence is CASSDESGSYNEQFF. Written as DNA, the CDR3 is TGTGCCAGCAGTGACGAGAGTGGCTCCTACAATGAGCAGTTCTTC.

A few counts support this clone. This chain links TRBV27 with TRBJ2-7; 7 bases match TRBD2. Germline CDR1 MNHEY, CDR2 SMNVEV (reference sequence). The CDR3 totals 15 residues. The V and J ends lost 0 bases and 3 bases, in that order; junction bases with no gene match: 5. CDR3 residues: CASSLSSGRDYEQYF. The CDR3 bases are TGTGCCAGCAGTTTATCCTCGGGGAGGGACTACGAGCAGTACTTC.

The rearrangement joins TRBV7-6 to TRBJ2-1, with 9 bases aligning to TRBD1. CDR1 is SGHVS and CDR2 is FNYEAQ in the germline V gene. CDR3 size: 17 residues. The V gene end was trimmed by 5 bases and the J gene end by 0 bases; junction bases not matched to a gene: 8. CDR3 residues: CASSPLGTGSSYNEQFF. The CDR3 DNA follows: TGTGCCAGCAGCCCACTTGGGACAGGGTCCTCCTACAATGAGCAGTTCTTC.

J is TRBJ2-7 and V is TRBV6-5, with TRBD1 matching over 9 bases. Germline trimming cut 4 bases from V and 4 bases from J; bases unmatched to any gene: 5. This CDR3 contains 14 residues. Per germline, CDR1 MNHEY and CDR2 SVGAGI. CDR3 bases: TGTGCCAGCAGTTTATCACAGGGGGCGTACGAGCAGTACTTC. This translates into CASSLSQGAYEQYF.

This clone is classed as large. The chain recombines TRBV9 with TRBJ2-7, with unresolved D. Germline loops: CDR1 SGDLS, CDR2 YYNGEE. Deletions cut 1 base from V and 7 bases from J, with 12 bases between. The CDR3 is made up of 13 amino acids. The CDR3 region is CASSVSGPGEQYF. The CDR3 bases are TGTGCCAGCAGCGTATCCGGGCCCGGGGAGCAGTACTTC.

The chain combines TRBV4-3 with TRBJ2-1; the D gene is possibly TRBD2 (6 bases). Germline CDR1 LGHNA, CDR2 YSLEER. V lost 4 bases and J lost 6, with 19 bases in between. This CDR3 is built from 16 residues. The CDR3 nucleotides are TGCGCCAGCAGCCGATCCCTCGGGAGATGGGGCAATGAGCAGTTCTTC. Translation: CASSRSLGRWGNEQFF.

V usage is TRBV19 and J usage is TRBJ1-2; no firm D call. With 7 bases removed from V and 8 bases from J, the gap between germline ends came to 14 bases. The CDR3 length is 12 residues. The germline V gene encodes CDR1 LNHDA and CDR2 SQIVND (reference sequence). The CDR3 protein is CASKYGGDGYTF. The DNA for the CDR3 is TGTGCCAGTAAGTACGGCGGCGACGGCTACACCTTC.

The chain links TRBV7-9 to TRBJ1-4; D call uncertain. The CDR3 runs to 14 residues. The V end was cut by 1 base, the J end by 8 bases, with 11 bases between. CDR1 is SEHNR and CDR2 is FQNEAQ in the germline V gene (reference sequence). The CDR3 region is CASSLVGFGEKLFF. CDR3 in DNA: TGTGCCAGCAGCTTAGTAGGGTTCGGAGAAAAACTGTTTTTT.

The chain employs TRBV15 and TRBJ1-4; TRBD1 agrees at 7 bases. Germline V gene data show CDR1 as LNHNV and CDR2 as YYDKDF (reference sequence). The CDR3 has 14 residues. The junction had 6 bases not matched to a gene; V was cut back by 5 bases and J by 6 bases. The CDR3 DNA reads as TGTGCCACCAGCCCACAGGGGAGGGATGAAAAACTGTTTTTT. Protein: CATSPQGRDEKLFF. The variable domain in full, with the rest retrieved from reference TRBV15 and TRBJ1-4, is DAMVIQNPRYQVTQFGKPVTLSCSQTLNHNVMYWYQQKSSQAPKLLFHYYDKDFNNEADTPDNFQSRRPNTSFCFLDIRSPGLGDTAMYLCATSPQGRDEKLFFGSGTQLSVL.

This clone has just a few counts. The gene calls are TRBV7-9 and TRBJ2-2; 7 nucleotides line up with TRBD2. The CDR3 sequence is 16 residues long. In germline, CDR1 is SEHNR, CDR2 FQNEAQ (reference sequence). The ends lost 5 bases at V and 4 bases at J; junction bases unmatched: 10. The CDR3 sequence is CASSLAAGLSTGELFF. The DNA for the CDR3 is TGTGCCAGCAGCCTGGCAGCGGGGCTTTCCACCGGGGAGCTGTTTTTT.

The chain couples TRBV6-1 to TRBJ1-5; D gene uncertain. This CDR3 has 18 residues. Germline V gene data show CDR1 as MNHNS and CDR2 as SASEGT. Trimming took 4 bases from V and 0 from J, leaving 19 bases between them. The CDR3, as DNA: TGTGCCAGCAGTGGAGACATCCTGATTGGGGATAGCAATCAGCCCCAGCATTTT. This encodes CASSGDILIGDSNQPQHF.

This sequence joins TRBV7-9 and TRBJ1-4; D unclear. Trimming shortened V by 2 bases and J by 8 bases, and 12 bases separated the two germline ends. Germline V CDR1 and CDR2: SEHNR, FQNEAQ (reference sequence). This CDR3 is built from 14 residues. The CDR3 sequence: CASSLRVLGEKLFF. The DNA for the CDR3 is TGTGCCAGCAGCTTAAGGGTCCTCGGGGAAAAACTGTTTTTT.

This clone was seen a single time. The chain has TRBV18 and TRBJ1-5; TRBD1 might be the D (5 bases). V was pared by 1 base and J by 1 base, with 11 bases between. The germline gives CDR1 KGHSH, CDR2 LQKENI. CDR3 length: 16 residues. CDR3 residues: CASSPQQAGSNQPQHF. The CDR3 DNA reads TGTGCCAGCTCACCACAACAGGCGGGGAGCAATCAGCCCCAGCATTTT.

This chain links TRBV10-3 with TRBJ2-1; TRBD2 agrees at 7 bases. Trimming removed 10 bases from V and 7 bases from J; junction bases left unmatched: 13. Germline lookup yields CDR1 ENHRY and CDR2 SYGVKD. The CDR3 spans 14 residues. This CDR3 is CASRGRAGSNEQFF. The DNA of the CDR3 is TGTGCCAGCCGAGGGAGGGCCGGATCGAATGAGCAGTTCTTC.

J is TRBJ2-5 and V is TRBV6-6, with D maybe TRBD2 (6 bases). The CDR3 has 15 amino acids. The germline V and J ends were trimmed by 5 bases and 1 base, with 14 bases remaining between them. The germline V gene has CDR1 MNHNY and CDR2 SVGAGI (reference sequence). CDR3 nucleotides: TGTGCCAGCAGTCCGAAAGGAGGGTTCCAAGAGACCCAGTACTTC. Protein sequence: CASSPKGGFQETQYF.

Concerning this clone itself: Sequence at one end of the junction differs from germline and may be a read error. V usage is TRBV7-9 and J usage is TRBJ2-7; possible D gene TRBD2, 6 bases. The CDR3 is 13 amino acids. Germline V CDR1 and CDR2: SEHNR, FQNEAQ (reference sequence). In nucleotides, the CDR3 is TGTGCTAGCAGCCCTAGCGACAGCCCCCCGCAGTACTTC. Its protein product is CASSPSDSPPQYF. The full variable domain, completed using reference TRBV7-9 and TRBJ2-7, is DTGVSQNPRHKITKRGQNVTFRCDPISEHNRLYWYRQTLGQGPEFLTYFQNEAQLEKSRLLSDRFSAERPKGSFSTLEIQRTEQGDSAMYLCASSPSDSPPQYFGPGTRLTVT.

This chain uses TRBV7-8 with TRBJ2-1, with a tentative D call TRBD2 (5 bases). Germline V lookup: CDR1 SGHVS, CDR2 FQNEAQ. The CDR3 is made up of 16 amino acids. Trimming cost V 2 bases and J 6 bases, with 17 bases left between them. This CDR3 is CASSLRAGIPPNEQFF. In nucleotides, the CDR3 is TGTGCCAGCAGCTTAAGGGCCGGGATTCCGCCCAATGAGCAGTTCTTC.

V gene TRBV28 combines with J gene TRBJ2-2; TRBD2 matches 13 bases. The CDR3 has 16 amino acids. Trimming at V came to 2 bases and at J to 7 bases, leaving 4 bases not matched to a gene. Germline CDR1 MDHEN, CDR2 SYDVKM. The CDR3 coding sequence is TGTGCCAGCAGTTTACTGGGACTAGCGGGGAACGGGGAGCTGTTTTTT. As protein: CASSLLGLAGNGELFF.

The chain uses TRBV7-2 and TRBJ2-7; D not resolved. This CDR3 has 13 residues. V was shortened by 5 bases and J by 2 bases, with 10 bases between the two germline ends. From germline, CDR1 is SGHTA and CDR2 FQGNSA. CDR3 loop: CASSPRIPYEQYF. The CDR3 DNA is TGTGCCAGCAGCCCCCGTATCCCCTACGAGCAGTACTTC.

CDR3 sequence reads: CASSVLASSTDTQYF. The CDR3 DNA reads TGTGCCAGCAGCGTACTAGCTTCTAGCACAGATACGCAGTATTTT. V is TRBV9 and J is TRBJ2-3, with D maybe TRBD2 (5 bases). The ends were cut back, 1 base at V and 0 bases at J, with 9 bases in the middle. The CDR3 spans 15 residues. Germline lookup yields CDR1 SGDLS and CDR2 YYNGEE.

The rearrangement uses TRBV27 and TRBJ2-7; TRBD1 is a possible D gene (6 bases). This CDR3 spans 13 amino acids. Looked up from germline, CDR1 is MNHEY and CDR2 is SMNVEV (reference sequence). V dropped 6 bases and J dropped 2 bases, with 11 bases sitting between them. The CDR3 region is CASSLTGPYEQYF. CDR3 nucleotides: TGTGCCAGCAGCCTGACAGGACCCTACGAGCAGTACTTC.

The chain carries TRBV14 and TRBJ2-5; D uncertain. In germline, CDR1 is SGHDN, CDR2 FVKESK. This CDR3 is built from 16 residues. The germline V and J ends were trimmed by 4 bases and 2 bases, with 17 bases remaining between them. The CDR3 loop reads CASSPLAGPLQETQYF. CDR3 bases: TGTGCCAGCAGCCCCCTGGCAGGCCCCCTGCAAGAGACCCAGTACTTC.

CDR3 sequence: CASSMNQGGETQYF. CDR3 in DNA: TGTGCCAGTAGTATGAATCAGGGAGGAGAGACCCAGTACTTC. The chain joins TRBV19 to TRBJ2-5; a weak D match, TRBD2 (6 bases). The length of the CDR3 is 14 residues. With 3 bases removed from V and 4 bases from J, the gap between germline ends came to 12 bases. CDR1 and CDR2 from the germline V gene are LNHDA and SQIVND (reference sequence).

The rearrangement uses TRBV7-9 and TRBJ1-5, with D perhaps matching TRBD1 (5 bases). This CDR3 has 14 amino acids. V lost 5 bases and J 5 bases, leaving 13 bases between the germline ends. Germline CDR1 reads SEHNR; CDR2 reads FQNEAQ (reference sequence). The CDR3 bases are TGTGCCAGCAGCCCGGGGGATAAGGATCAGCCCCAGCATTTT. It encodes CASSPGDKDQPQHF. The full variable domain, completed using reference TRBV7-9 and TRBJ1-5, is DTGVSQNPRHKITKRGQNVTFRCDPISEHNRLYWYRQTLGQGPEFLTYFQNEAQLEKSRLLSDRFSAERPKGSFSTLEIQRTEQGDSAMYLCASSPGDKDQPQHFGDGTRLSIL.